Here is one TCR beta chain with its context. Its antigen is currently unknown. The data were taken from a study of T cells in localized non-small cell lung cancer. Study results and caveats: One tumor region alone was sequenced, and heterogeneity therefore remains possible. The greatest T cell clonality was found in uninvolved adjacent lung (higher than in tumor). Median around 60 top-100 tumor clones were shared with paired adjacent lung. A denser population of T cells in blood accompanied longer overall survival.

V was trimmed by 4 bases and J by 0 bases, leaving 16 bases between them. Germline CDR1 SGHRS, CDR2 YFSETQ. The CDR3 runs to 16 residues. The method was immunoSEQ multiplex PCR; TCRdb's version includes in-frame clones alone and lacks a portion of them. The sample records roughly 36,000 clones, over 80% being singletons. The TCR was taken from a man aged 40 to 69 with stage II lung adenocarcinoma. Sample: PBMCs, taken before any cancer treatment. The J gene is TRBJ1-2, the V gene TRBV5-1; D not certain. The CDR3 bases are TGCGCCAGCAGCCCGGATGCCCAGTCAGCTAACTATGGCTACACCTTC. As protein: CASSPDAQSANYGYTF.